Listed here is a single T cell receptor (beta chain). The CDR3 runs 17 residues. Trimming removed 0 bases at V and 0 bases at J, with 14 bases between. Germline V gene sequence: CDR1 MNHNS, CDR2 SASEGT. Generated by immunoSEQ multiplex PCR, the TCRdb table keeps only in-frame clones and is missing some. The sample gives about 36,000 clones, around 93% of which show up once; 1.5% to 2% is in the top ten. This sample was taken from a study of control samples from healthy donors and cancer patients. Source material: PBMCs. This clonotype was sampled from a man between 40 and 49 years old with colorectal cancer. The rearrangement uses TRBV6-1 and TRBJ1-1; no firm D call. CDR3 sequence reads: CASSEARGRRMNTEAFF. As DNA, the CDR3 is TGTGCCAGCAGTGAAGCGCGGGGTAGGCGAATGAACACTGAAGCTTTCTTT.